This TCR beta chain comes out of a study of blood T cell repertoires in COVID-19. On the study more broadly: Collection of acute and convalescent COVID-19 samples took place in the United States, Italy and Spain.

This clone was recorded only once. Clones were read by immunoSEQ multiplex PCR, and TCRdb kept only the in-frame ones, dropping some. The repertoire holds roughly 60,000 clones, with approximately 91% as singletons. Trimming stripped 6 bases from V and 6 bases from J, with 11 bases between. The V gene's germline CDR1 is DFQATT and CDR2 SNEGSKA (reference sequence). This CDR3 is 11 amino acids long. The material sequenced was peripheral blood. The sequence came from a man aged 60 to 69 with active COVID-19. The chain is built from TRBV20-1 and TRBJ1-1; D is possibly TRBD1 (5 bases). CDR3 nucleotides: TGCAGTGCCCGAAGGGGATCTGAAGCTTTCTTT. This encodes CSARRGSEAFF.